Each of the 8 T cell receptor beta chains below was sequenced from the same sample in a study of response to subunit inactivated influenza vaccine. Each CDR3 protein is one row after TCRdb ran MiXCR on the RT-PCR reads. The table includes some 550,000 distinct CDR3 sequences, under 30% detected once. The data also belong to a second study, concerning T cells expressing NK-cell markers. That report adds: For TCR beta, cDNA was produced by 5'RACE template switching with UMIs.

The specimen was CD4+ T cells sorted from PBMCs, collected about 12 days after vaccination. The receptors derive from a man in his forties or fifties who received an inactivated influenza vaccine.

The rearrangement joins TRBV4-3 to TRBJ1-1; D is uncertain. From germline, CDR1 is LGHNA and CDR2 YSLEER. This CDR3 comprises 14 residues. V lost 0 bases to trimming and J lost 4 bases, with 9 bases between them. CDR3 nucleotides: TGCGCCAGCAGCCAAGACTCGGCGGGCACTGAAGCTTTCTTT. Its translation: CASSQDSAGTEAFF.

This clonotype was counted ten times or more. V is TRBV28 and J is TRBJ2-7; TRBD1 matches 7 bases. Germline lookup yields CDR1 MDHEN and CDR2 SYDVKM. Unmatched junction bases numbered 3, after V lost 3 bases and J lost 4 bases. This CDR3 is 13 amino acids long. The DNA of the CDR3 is TGTGCCAGCAGTTTGACAGGGTTGTACGAGCAGTACTTC. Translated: CASSLTGLYEQYF.

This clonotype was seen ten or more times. CDR3 residues: CAIRPGGQSTDTQYF. The CDR3 nucleotides read TGTGCCATCAGACCGGGGGGACAGTCCACAGATACGCAGTATTTT. The chain combines TRBV10-3 with TRBJ2-3; D possibly matches TRBD1 or TRBD2 (7 bases each). CDR1 is ENHRY, CDR2 SYGVKD, per germline. The CDR3 covers 15 residues. The V end lost 6 bases, the J end lost 2 bases, and 15 bases lay between the germline ends.

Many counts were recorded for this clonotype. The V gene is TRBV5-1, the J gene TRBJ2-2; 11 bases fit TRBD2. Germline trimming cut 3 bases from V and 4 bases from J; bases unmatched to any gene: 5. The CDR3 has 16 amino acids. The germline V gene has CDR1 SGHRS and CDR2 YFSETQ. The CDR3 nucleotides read TGCGCCAGCAGCTCCACTAGCGGGAGAAGCACCGGGGAGCTGTTTTTT. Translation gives CASSSTSGRSTGELFF.

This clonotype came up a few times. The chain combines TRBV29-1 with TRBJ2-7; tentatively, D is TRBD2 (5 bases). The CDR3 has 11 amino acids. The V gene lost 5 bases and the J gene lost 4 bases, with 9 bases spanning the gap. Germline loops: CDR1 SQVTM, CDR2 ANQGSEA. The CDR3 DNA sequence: TGCAGCGTTTACCGGGGATACGAGCAGTACTTC. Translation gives CSVYRGYEQYF.

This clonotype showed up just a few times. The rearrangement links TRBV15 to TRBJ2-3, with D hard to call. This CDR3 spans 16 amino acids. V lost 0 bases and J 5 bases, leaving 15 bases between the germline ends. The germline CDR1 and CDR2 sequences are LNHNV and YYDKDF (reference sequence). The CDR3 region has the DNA TGTGCCACCAGCAGAGAAGCCCCTTCCCGTGGAGATACGCAGTATTTT. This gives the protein CATSREAPSRGDTQYF. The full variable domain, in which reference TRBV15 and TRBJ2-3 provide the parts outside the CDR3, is DAMVIQNPRYQVTQFGKPVTLSCSQTLNHNVMYWYQQKSSQAPKLLFHYYDKDFNNEADTPDNFQSRRPNTSFCFLDIRSPGLGDTAMYLCATSREAPSRGDTQYFGPGTRLTVL.

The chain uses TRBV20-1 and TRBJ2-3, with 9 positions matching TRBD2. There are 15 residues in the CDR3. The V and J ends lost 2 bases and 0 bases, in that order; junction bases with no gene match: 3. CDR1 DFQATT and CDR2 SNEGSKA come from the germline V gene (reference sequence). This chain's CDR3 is CSARPTSGSTDTQYF. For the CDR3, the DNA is TGCAGTGCTAGACCTACTAGCGGGAGCACAGATACGCAGTATTTT.

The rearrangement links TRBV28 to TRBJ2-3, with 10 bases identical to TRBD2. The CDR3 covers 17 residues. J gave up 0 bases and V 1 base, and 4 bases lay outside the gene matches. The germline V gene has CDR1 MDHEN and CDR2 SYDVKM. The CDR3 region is CASSLSPGLASTDTQYF. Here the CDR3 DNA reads TGTGCCAGCAGTTTATCCCCGGGACTAGCGAGCACAGATACGCAGTATTTT.